This T cell receptor (beta chain) was profiled in a study of T cells in Graves' hyperthyroidism and ophthalmopathy. Stable hyperthyroidism: no ophthalmopathy progression over 18 months of follow-up. With a duration under 2 months, the hyperthyroidism was newly diagnosed in patients aged 18 to 65. Criteria for exclusion of patients were uncontrolled infection, other autoimmune disease, pregnancy or lactation. On the basis of clinical symptoms, serum thyroxine and TRAb, thyroid ultrasound and orbital computed tomography, diagnoses were made. The CDR3 spans 13 residues. With 1 base removed from V and 8 bases from J, the gap between germline ends came to 13 bases. CDR1 is DFQATT, CDR2 SNEGSKA, per germline (reference sequence). Amplified TCR beta CDR3 regions derived from RNA transcripts. The HTBI set primed first-round TCR CDR3 RT-PCR. Each CDR3 protein is one row after TCRdb ran MiXCR on the multiplex PCR reads. Of more than 500,000 distinct CDR3 sequences in the sample, 11% to 15% were seen once.

This clonotype was recorded at least ten times. V and J are TRBV20-1 and TRBJ2-3, with D perhaps matching TRBD1 or TRBD2 (5 bases each). The sequenced sample consisted of blood. The TCR was taken from a woman between 40 and 50 years old with Graves' hyperthyroidism. The CDR3 here is CSARGGSGGTQYF. CDR3 bases: TGCAGTGCTAGAGGTGGGAGTGGGGGTACGCAGTATTTT.